This T cell receptor beta chain was observed in a study of blood T cells in healthy people across ages (dated by TCRdb to about 2015). With regard to the full study: In model experiments, template switching captured roughly one uniquely barcoded TCR beta cDNA molecule for every two T cells. To avoid experimental bias, donors of different ages were distributed randomly across sequencing lanes. The study measured age-related changes in TCR beta repertoire diversity using deep sequencing normalized with unique cDNA molecular identifiers. Two additional independent replicas of 1 million unique cDNA reads from the same blood draw were analyzed for two donors (one aged 18 to 29 and one aged 80 or older). The donors were divided into four age groups: young (average approximately 16 years), middle-aged (approximately 41), aged (62) and long-lived (about 90). What the authors observed across the whole study: Estimates of total diversity based on one million sequenced T cells were regarded as lower bounds and as underestimates. Observed TCR beta diversity correlated strongly with the percentage of naive T cells measured by flow cytometry. Because donor CMV infection status was unknown, age-related changes in expanded clonotypes were potentially confounded. Since profiling was done on bulk unsorted PBMCs, naive and antigen-experienced compartments could not be conclusively compared. Compared with the aged group, the long-lived group had more naive CD4+ T cells, fewer expanded clones and increased TCR diversity, suggesting age selection. As age increased, observed TCR beta diversity per million T cells dropped in a roughly linear way, and a significant reduction was already evident by age 40.

CDR1 is given as SEHNR and CDR2 as FQNEAQ, both from the germline V gene (reference sequence). Reading from cysteine to phenylalanine, the CDR3 counts 16 amino acids. Only the CDR3 DNA stays, 48 bases, in frame from base 1. From V the trimming removes 3 bases and from J it removes 9 bases, while the gene matches leave 12 bases of the junction unaccounted for. Donors were 40 or so systemically healthy Caucasian individuals from Russia aged about 6 to 100 years. Ten milliliters of peripheral blood were collected from each donor into EDTA-treated Vacutainer tubes. Ficoll-Paque density-gradient centrifugation was used to isolate PBMCs, with at least 7 million per sample. Total RNA, at least 5 micrograms per sample, was extracted from PBMCs with Trizol reagent. For every donor, flow cytometry on a PBMC aliquot measured the percentage of naive CD45RAhigh/CD27high T cells. This clonotype was found a few times. This receptor's antigen is unknown. One base away there is no much larger clone; base qualities are not given.

The receptor library was made with 5' RACE. The listed sequencing device is Illumina HiSeq 2500. A second PCR of about 6 to 12 cycles was run with a J-beta primer mix and a sample-barcoded 5' primer. Each TCR beta cDNA molecule received a unique molecular identifier from a template-switch 5' adaptor carrying 12 random nucleotides. At least 3 million CDR3-containing paired-end reads were obtained from each sample. First-strand cDNA synthesis was performed from all RNA using the Mint cDNA synthesis kit, with priming by a TRBC-specific oligonucleotide. Following uracil-DNA glycosylase treatment, a first 18-cycle PCR with universal primers M1SS and BC2_uni_R was performed on all cDNA. The paper's processing steps were these. For normalization, 1 million high-quality reads were randomly selected from each sample, with every read carrying a distinct molecular identifier. Reads with shared molecular identifiers were discarded instead of being binned into consensus sequences. MiTCR, set to a Q25 quality threshold and the strictest error-elimination algorithm, was used for CDR3 identification, clonotype clustering and error correction. A nonparametric unseen species model using Euler transformation provided a lower-bound estimate of total TCR beta diversity. TCRdb cleaned the public reads at Q25 with fastp, built clones with MiXCR and kept in-frame beta chains. Identical CDR3 protein sequences are pooled into one entry, listed with their most common genes and DNA. These V and J calls rely on TCRdb rather than the paper's analysis. This sample holds about 1,600,000 distinct CDR3 sequences; roughly 40% were observed only once. The top ten clonotypes cover roughly 7.9% of the sample.

The receptor's source is a woman in her late teens or twenties in good health. Sequencing used blood. The chain couples TRBV7-9 to TRBJ2-3, with 10 bases matching TRBD2. The CDR3 reads as follows: CASSFRSGLATETQYF. The bases are TGTGCCAGCAGCTTTAGGTCGGGACTAGCGACCGAAACGCAGTATTTT.